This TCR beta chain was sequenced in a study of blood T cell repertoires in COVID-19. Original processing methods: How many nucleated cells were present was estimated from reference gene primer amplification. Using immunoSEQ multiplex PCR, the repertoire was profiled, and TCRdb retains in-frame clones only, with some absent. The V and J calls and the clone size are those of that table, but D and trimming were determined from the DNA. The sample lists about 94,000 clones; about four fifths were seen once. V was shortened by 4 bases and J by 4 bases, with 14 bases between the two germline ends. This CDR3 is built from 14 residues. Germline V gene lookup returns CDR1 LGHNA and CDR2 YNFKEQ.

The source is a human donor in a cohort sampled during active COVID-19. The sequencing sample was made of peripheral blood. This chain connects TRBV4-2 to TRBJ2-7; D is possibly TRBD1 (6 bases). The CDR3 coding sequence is TGTGCCAGCAGCCGAGACCAACAGGGTTACGAGCAGTACTTC. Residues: CASSRDQQGYEQYF.